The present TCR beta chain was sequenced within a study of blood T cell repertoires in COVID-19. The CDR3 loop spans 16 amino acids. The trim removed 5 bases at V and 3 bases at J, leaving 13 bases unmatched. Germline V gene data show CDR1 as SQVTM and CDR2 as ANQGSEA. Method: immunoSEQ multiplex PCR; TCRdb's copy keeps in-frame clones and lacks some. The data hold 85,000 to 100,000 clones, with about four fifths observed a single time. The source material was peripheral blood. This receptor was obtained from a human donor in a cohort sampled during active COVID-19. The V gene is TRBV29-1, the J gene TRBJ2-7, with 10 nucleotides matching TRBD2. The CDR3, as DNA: TGCAGCGTTCGATCAGTAGCGGGGGGCGCGGACTACGAGCAGTACTTC. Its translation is CSVRSVAGGADYEQYF.